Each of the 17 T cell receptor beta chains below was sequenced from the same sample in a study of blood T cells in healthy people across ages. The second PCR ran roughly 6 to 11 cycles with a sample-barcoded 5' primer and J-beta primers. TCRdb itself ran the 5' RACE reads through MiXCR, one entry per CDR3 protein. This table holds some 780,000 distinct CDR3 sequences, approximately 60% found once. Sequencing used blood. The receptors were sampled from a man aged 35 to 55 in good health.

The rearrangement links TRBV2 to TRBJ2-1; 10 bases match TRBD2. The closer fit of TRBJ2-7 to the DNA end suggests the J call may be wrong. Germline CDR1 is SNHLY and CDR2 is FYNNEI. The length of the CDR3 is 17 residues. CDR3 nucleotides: TGTGCCAGCAGATACAGTCCTCTAGCGGGGGTTTACAATGAGCAGTACTTC. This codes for CASRYSPLAGVYNEQYF.

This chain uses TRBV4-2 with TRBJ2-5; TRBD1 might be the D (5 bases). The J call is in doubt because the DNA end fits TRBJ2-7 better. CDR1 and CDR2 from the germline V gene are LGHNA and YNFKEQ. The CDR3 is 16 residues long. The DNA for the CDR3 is TGTGCCAGCAGCCAAAGCCTGACAGCTTCCTCCTACGAGCAGTACTTC. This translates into CASSQSLTASSYEQYF.

The CDR3 protein is CASSWHETSGSFDNEQYF. CDR3 bases: TGTGCCAGCAGCTGGCACGAAACTAGCGGGAGTTTCGACAATGAGCAGTACTTC. This chain uses TRBV3-1 with TRBJ2-7, with 11 positions matching TRBD2. The CDR3 runs to 18 residues. CDR1 LGHDT and CDR2 YNNKEL come from the germline V gene (reference sequence). Germline trimming cut 5 bases from V and 7 bases from J; bases unmatched to any gene: 19.

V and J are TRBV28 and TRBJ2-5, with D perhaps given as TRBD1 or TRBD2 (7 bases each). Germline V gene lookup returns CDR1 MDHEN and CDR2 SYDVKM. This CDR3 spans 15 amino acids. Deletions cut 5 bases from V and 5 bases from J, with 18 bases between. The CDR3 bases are TGTGCCAGCAGTCCCCGACAGGGAGGGTTGGAGACCCAGTACTTC. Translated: CASSPRQGGLETQYF.

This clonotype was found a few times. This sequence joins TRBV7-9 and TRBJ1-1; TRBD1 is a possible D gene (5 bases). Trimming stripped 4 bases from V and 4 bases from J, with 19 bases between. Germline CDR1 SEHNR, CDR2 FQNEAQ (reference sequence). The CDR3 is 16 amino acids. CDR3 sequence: CASSSPQWGRVTEAFF. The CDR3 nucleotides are TGTGCCAGCAGCTCACCCCAGTGGGGGAGGGTCACTGAAGCTTTCTTT.

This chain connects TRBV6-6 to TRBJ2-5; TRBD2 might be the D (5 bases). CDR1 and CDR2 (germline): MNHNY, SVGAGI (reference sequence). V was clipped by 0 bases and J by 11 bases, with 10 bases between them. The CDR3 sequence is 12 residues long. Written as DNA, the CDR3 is TGTGCCAGCAGTTACTCTTCATGGGAGCAGTACTTC. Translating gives CASSYSSWEQYF.

CDR3 bases: TGTGCCAGCAGCCGCGACAGGGGACCTAGGGGTCAGCCCCAGCATTTT. Encoded protein: CASSRDRGPRGQPQHF. This rearrangement joins TRBV7-9 to TRBJ1-5; 8 nucleotides match TRBD1. CDR1 is SEHNR, CDR2 FQNEAQ, per germline (reference sequence). The CDR3 sequence is 16 residues long. The junction had 12 bases not matched to a gene; V was cut back by 5 bases and J by 6 bases.

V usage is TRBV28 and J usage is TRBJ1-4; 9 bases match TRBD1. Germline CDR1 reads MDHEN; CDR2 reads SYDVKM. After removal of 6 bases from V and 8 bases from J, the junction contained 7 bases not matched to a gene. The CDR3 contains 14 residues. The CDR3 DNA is TGTGCCAGCAGCCCGACAGGGGGGGAGGAAAAACTGTTTTTT. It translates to CASSPTGGEEKLFF. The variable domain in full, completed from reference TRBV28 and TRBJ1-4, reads DVKVTQSSRYLVKRTGEKVFLECVQDMDHENMFWYRQDPGLGLRLIYFSYDVKMKEKGDIPEGYSVSREKKERFSLILESASTNQTSMYLCASSPTGGEEKLFFGSGTQLSVL.

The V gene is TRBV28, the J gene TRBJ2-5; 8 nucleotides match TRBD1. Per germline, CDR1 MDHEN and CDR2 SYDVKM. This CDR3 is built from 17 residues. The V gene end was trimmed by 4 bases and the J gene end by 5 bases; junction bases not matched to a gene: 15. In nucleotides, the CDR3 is TGTGCCAGCAGTTCGAGGAGGACAGGGTACCGTCAGGAGACCCAGTACTTC. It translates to CASSSRRTGYRQETQYF.

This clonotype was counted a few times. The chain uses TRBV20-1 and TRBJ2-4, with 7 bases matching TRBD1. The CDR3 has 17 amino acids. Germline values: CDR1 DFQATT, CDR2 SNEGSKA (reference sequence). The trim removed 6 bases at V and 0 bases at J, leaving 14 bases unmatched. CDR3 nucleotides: TGCAGTGCCCACTCTAAAACAGGGGTACTAGCCAAAAACATTCAGTACTTC. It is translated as CSAHSKTGVLAKNIQYF.

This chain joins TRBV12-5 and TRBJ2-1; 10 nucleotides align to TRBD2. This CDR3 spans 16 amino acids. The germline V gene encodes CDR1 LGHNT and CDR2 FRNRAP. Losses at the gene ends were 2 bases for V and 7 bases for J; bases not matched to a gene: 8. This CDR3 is CASGLSPGLATNEQFF. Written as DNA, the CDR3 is TGTGCTAGTGGTTTGAGTCCGGGACTAGCGACTAATGAGCAGTTCTTC.

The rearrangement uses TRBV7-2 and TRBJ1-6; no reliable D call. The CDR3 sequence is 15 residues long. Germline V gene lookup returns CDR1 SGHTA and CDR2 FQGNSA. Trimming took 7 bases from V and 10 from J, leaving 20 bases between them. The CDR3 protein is CASTLASGSYSPLHF. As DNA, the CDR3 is TGTGCCAGCACCCTCGCCTCAGGATCATACTCACCCCTCCACTTT.

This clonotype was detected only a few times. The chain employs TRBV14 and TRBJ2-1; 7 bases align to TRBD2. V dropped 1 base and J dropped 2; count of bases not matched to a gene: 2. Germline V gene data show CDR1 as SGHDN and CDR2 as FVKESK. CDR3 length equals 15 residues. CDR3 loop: CASSQGGSAYNEQFF. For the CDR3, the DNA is TGTGCCAGCAGCCAAGGCGGGAGCGCCTACAATGAGCAGTTCTTC.

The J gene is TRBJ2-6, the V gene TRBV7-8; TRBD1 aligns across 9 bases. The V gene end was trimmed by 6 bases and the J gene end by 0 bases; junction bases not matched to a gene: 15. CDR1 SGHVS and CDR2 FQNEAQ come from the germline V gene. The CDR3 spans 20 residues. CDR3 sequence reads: CASRRGAGTGTLSGANVLTF. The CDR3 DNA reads TGTGCCAGCAGACGTGGGGCGGGGACAGGGACCCTCTCTGGGGCCAACGTCCTGACTTTC.

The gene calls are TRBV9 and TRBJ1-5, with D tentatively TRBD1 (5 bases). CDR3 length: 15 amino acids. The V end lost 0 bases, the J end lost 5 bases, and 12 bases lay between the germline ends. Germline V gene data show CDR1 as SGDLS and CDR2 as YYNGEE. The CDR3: CASSVGGDPYQPQHF. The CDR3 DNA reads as TGTGCCAGCAGCGTAGGGGGGGACCCCTATCAGCCCCAGCATTTT.

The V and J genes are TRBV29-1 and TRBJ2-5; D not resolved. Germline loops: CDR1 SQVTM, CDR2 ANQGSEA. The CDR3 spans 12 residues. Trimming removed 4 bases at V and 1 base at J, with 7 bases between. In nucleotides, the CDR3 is TGCAGCGTTGTACTACTCCAAGAGACCCAGTACTTC. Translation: CSVVLLQETQYF.

The CDR3 DNA reads as TGTGCCAGCATGCGGGGAGGGCCTTCGGGGGCGTCCTACAATGAGCAGTTCTTC. Translation: CASMRGGPSGASYNEQFF. The chain carries TRBV7-2 and TRBJ2-1; a possible D gene is TRBD2 (7 bases). Per germline, CDR1 SGHTA and CDR2 FQGNSA. This CDR3 region has 18 residues. The V end was cut by 7 bases, the J end by 1 base, with 23 bases between.